Sequencing of this T cell receptor (beta chain) was carried out in a study of regulatory T cells in long-lasting Graves disease. The time point denotes: newly diagnosed GD, antithyroid drugs for less than 3 months. Scientists built the TCR library using RNA that was extracted from PBMCs. iRepertoire HTBI primers and Arm-PCR of CDR3 regions built TCR beta libraries. From the multiplex PCR reads, TCRdb called clonotypes with MiXCR, one entry per CDR3 protein. The data show about 450,000 distinct CDR3 sequences, about a sixth seen once. The CDR3 sequence is 14 residues long. Germline V lookup: CDR1 MNHNY, CDR2 SVGAGI (reference sequence). About this clonotype: A much larger clone differs from this one at a single base, so this may be a read error.

The data also belong to a second study, concerning T cells in Graves' hyperthyroidism and ophthalmopathy. That source reports: Patients with ophthalmopathy were separated from those with stable hyperthyroidism by a 13 V-J model.

This sequence was found in a woman aged 25-40 years with Graves disease. The starting material was peripheral blood mononuclear cells (PBMCs), obtained at new diagnosis, from a patient treated with antithyroid drugs. J is TRBJ2-1 and V is TRBV6-6; D may be TRBD2 (6 bases). DNA for the CDR3: TGTGCCAGCGGTTACTGGCGGGGAATCAATGAGCAGTTCTTC. As protein: CASGYWRGINEQFF.